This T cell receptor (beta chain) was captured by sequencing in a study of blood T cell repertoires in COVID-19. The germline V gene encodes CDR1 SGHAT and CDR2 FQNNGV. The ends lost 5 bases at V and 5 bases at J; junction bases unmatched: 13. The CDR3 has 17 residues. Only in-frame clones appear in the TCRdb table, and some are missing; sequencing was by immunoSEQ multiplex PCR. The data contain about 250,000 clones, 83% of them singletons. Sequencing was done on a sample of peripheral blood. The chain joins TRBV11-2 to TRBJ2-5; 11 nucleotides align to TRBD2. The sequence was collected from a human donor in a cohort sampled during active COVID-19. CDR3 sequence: CASSPRASGGSRETQYF. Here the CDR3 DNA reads TGTGCCAGCAGCCCAAGGGCTAGCGGGGGGTCCCGGGAGACCCAGTACTTC.